The T cell receptor beta chain under discussion was sequenced for a study of T cell repertoires in cytomegalovirus infection. Study-level information: Indicated by public TCR beta signatures were CMV infection and matching HLA type.

General study results and limits: In two of eight donors, the top clonotype was HLA-C-restricted CMV-specific. Frequencies of public TCR beta families were cumulated, and this identified carriers of CMV plus the relevant HLA.

The germline gives CDR1 SGHVS, CDR2 FQNEAQ. V was clipped by 0 bases and J by 0 bases, with 15 bases between them. There are 17 residues in the CDR3. MiXCR, run by TCRdb on the reads, gives a single entry per CDR3 protein. The sample consists of roughly 150,000 distinct CDR3 sequences, more than 15% of them appearing once. Worth noting for this clonotype: Its antigen remains unknown.

The sample taken for sequencing was CD8+ T cells from PBMCs. The chain links TRBV7-8 to TRBJ2-7; D may be TRBD1 (6 bases). The clonotype comes from a human donor in good health (CMV status not recorded). Some clones in this sample may be carry-over from other donors' samples. CDR3 region: CASSLARDGGPSYEQYF. As DNA, the CDR3 is TGTGCCAGCAGCTTAGCCCGGGATGGGGGCCCCTCCTACGAGCAGTACTTC.